One TCR beta chain is described in this entry. These data come from a study of control samples from healthy donors and cancer patients. Trimming shortened V by 4 bases and J by 2 bases, and 16 bases separated the two germline ends. This CDR3 is 15 amino acids long. CDR1 is SQVTM and CDR2 is ANQGSEA in the germline V gene. Sequencing used immunoSEQ multiplex PCR; TCRdb keeps in-frame clones, though not all of them. The table includes 100,000 or so clones, over 75% detected once. The specimen was blood. This clonotype was sampled from a woman aged 50 to 60 in good health. The chain uses TRBV29-1 and TRBJ2-3; D tentatively reads TRBD1 or TRBD2 (5 bases each). The CDR3 DNA follows: TGCAGCGTTGCATTTCTGGGGGAAAACACAGATACGCAGTATTTT. This codes for CSVAFLGENTDTQYF.